Listed below are T cell receptor beta chains from one sample, sequenced in a study of T-cell memory formation after mild COVID-19. TCRdb reprocessed the 5' RACE reads with MiXCR, giving one entry per CDR3 protein. The sample holds roughly 450,000 distinct CDR3 sequences, 15% to 20% seen once. Sequenced sample: PBMCs or a T cell subset sorted from them (not recorded which). These receptors originate from an adult woman who had mild COVID-19 (a few samples of this study predate the infection). Cell type and time point are not known. Each CDR3 is given without its conserved first and last residue. For some rows the clone size is stated as once, few or many, or as a class when expanded; others skip it.

TRBV27	-	TRBJ2-2	ASRDQPYLNTGELF
TRBV24-1	few	TRBJ1-1	ATSDGHEAF
TRBV11-2	-	TRBJ1-2	ATATAGPYGYT
TRBV19	-	TRBJ2-1	ASSIFFGTVNEQF
TRBV6-6	few	TRBJ2-3	ASSYSEWFYTDTQY
TRBV30	few	TRBJ2-3	AWEALASDTQY
TRBV4-3	few	TRBJ2-1	ASSQEHGRRSEQF
TRBV30	few	TRBJ2-3	AWKTTGISTDTQY
TRBV4-3	few	TRBJ2-1	ASSQAQGMPQF
TRBV24-1	few	TRBJ2-3	ATSVSGDTTPY
TRBV6-4	-	TRBJ2-1	ASSPTSGGNEQF
TRBV5-1	-	TRBJ2-5	ASSLIQGAWETQY
TRBV5-1	few	TRBJ1-1	ASRSPGKNTEAF
TRBV7-9	-	TRBJ2-7	ASSPSDKQY
TRBV5-6	-	TRBJ1-2	ASSLGGQGLGYGYT
TRBV20-1	few	TRBJ2-7	SAPDRAYEQY
TRBV5-5	few	TRBJ2-3	ASSGLAGGKDTQY
TRBV4-1	-	TRBJ2-2	ASSQAFDGELF
TRBV11-2	-	TRBJ2-7	ASSLGTGGEISYEQY
TRBV7-9	few	TRBJ1-5	ASSLAGSGRNQPQH
TRBV5-1	few	TRBJ1-2	ASSSGTGMYGYT
TRBV12-3/TRBV12-4	few	TRBJ1-2	ASTGTGPYGYT
TRBV29-1	-	TRBJ2-1	SVELWLAGGENEQF
TRBV29-1	few	TRBJ1-1	SVVLGPSSTEAF
TRBV29-1	many	TRBJ1-4	SAGTGVYEKLF
TRBV18	few	TRBJ2-5	ASSLREQETQY
TRBV10-3	-	TRBJ1-5	AISVGADGNQPQH
TRBV20-1	many	TRBJ2-2	SADRPMNTGELF
TRBV5-1	-	TRBJ1-2	ASRRDFSYGYT
TRBV7-2	few	TRBJ2-7	ASSLAGGSGVYEQY
TRBV5-1	few	TRBJ1-1	ASSRAAGDTEAF
TRBV4-1	-	TRBJ2-2	ASSQELAGGPSGELF
TRBV7-2	once	TRBJ2-5	ASSPLGVSGETQY
TRBV7-9	-	TRBJ1-4	ASSTQGGPGKLF
TRBV2	-	TRBJ1-2	ASSERGQVNYGYT
TRBV18	few	TRBJ2-5	ASSRTAPQETQY
TRBV7-2	-	TRBJ2-3	ASSTHLAAGGRADTQY
TRBV9	-	TRBJ1-2	ASSVDPKARYYGYT
TRBV12-3/TRBV12-4	few	TRBJ1-2	ASSLGVTNYGYT
TRBV5-1	few	TRBJ2-7	ASSLEGQGALNYEQY
TRBV6-6	-	TRBJ1-1	ASGRGFTEAF
TRBV11-2	-	TRBJ2-1	TSSSPRGVWNEQF